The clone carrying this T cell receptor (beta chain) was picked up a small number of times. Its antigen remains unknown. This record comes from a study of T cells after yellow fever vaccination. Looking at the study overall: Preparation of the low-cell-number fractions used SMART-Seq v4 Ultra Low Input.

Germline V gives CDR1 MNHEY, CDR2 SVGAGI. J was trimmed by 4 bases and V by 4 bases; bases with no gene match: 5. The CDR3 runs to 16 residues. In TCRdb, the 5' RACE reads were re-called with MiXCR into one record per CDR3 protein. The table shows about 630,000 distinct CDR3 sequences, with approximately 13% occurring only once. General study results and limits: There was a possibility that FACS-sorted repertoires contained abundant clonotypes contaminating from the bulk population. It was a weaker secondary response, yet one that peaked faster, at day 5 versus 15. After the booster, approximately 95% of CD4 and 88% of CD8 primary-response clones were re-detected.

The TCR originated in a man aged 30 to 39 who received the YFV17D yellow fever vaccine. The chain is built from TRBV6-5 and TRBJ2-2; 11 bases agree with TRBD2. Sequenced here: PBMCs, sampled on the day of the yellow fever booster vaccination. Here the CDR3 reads CASSSGLAVTTGELFF. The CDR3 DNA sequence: TGTGCCAGCAGTTCGGGACTAGCGGTTACCACCGGGGAGCTGTTTTTT.